Listed below are T cell receptor beta chains from one sample, sequenced in a study of T cell changes during pregnancy in multiple sclerosis. Clones were read by immunoSEQ multiplex PCR, and TCRdb kept only the in-frame ones, dropping some. The sample comprises about 70,000 clones, roughly 91% of which are singletons, and around 0.3% rests with the top ten. Here the sequenced sample was CD4+ T cells from peripheral blood mononuclear cells, taken after pregnancy. These receptors were collected from a female donor with multiple sclerosis, enrolled in a pregnancy study. Each CDR3 is given with its conserved first and last residue. D genes are given only for firm matches. Not all rows give a size; the values are once, few, many and, for expanded clones, a class.

length	size	V	J	D	CDR3	DNA
19	-	TRBV6-4	TRBJ2-3	TRBD2	CASTYPSPRSGSGTDTQYF	TGTGCCAGCACTTACCCCTCCCCTCGGAGCGGGAGTGGCACAGATACGCAGTATTTT
12	-	TRBV6-6	TRBJ2-7	-	CASSQVSYEQYF	TGTGCCAGCAGTCAGGTCTCCTACGAGCAGTACTTC
14	-	TRBV28	TRBJ2-2	TRBD1	CASRGQGATGELFF	TGTGCCAGCAGAGGACAGGGGGCTACCGGGGAGCTGTTTTTT
14	-	TRBV7-9	TRBJ2-7	-	CASSPQGGSYEQYF	TGTGCCAGCAGCCCACAGGGGGGGTCCTACGAGCAGTACTTC
13	-	TRBV6-5	TRBJ1-1	-	CASSPDMNTEAFF	TGTGCCAGCAGTCCGGACATGAACACTGAAGCTTTCTTT
15	few	TRBV27	TRBJ2-6	-	CASCGWVSGANVLTF	TGTGCCAGCTGCGGCTGGGTAAGTGGGGCCAACGTCCTGACTTTC
12	-	TRBV2	TRBJ1-3	-	CASSANGNTIYF	TGTGCCAGCAGTGCAAATGGAAACACCATATATTTT
13	few	TRBV29-1	TRBJ1-1	-	CSVATGTNTEAFF	TGCAGCGTCGCGACAGGAACGAACACTGAAGCTTTCTTT
15	-	TRBV11-2	TRBJ1-6	TRBD1	CASSLEQGAWSPLHF	TGTGCCAGCAGCTTAGAACAGGGGGCTTGGTCACCCCTCCACTTT
13	-	TRBV19	TRBJ1-1	-	CASSIRGYTEAFF	TGTGCCAGTAGTATCCGGGGTTACACTGAAGCTTTCTTT
17	-	TRBV28	TRBJ2-2	TRBD2	CASSPPTSGRWAGELFF	TGTGCCAGCAGCCCCCCAACTAGCGGGAGGTGGGCCGGGGAGCTGTTTTTT
14	-	TRBV9	TRBJ1-4	-	CASSVGVTNEKLFF	TGTGCCAGCAGCGTAGGAGTCACTAATGAAAAACTGTTTTTT
16	-	TRBV28	TRBJ1-2	-	CASSLEGPELGGGYTF	TGTGCCAGCAGTTTGGAGGGACCGGAATTGGGTGGAGGCTACACCTTC
11	-	TRBV19	TRBJ1-1	-	CASSAGTQGHF	TGTGCCAGTAGTGCCGGGACCCAGGGGCACTTT
11	-	TRBV20-1	TRBJ1-1	-	CSAPSDTEAFF	TGCAGTGCACCCAGCGACACTGAAGCTTTCTTT
13	-	TRBV5-4	TRBJ2-7	-	CASSSRGVHEQYF	TGTGCCAGCAGCTCCCGGGGAGTTCACGAGCAGTACTTC
13	-	TRBV6-6	TRBJ2-1	-	CASSDNTYNEQFF	TGTGCCAGCAGCGACAACACCTACAATGAGCAGTTCTTC
16	-	TRBV7-9	TRBJ1-1	-	CASSTPRGWTDTEAFF	TGTGCCAGCAGCACCCCCCGGGGGTGGACTGACACTGAAGCTTTCTTT
15	once	TRBV11-2	TRBJ1-1	-	CASSEQGVGYTEAFF	TGTGCCAGCAGTGAACAGGGAGTCGGGTACACTGAAGCTTTCTTT
14	-	TRBV30	TRBJ1-5	-	CAWSTKGGNQPQHF	TGTGCCTGGAGTACAAAGGGGGGCAATCAGCCCCAGCATTTT
14	-	TRBV6-1	TRBJ2-7	TRBD1	CASSHTTGDYEQYF	TGTGCCAGCAGTCACACGACAGGGGACTACGAGCAGTACTTC
15	once	TRBV9	TRBJ1-4	TRBD1	CASSEGQGDNEKLFF	TGTGCCAGCAGCGAGGGACAGGGGGATAATGAAAAACTGTTTTTT
19	-	TRBV7-2	TRBJ2-1	TRBD2	CASSLYSGNSGSSYNEQFF	TGTGCCAGCAGCTTATACTCGGGAAATAGCGGGAGCTCCTACAATGAGCAGTTCTTC
13	-	TRBV6-1	TRBJ2-7	-	CAIRQVGPSEQYF	TGTGCAATCCGACAGGTGGGGCCCTCCGAGCAGTACTTC
16	-	TRBV27	TRBJ2-1	-	CASNSDISGLYNEQFF	TGTGCCAGCAACTCCGACATCAGCGGACTTTACAATGAGCAGTTCTTC
16	once	TRBV19	TRBJ1-4	-	CASSIARPTTNEKLFF	TGTGCCAGTAGTATCGCCAGGCCGACAACTAATGAAAAACTGTTTTTT
14	once	TRBV5-4	TRBJ2-1	TRBD1	CASSLQGAGNEQFF	TGTGCCAGCAGCTTGCAGGGGGCAGGGAATGAGCAGTTCTTC
13	once	TRBV30	TRBJ2-7	-	CAWRYRGTYEQYF	TGTGCCTGGAGATATAGGGGTACCTACGAGCAGTACTTC
14	once	TRBV5-1	TRBJ1-1	-	CASSAGPVNTEAFF	TGCGCCAGCAGCGCGGGACCAGTTAACACTGAAGCTTTCTTT
13	-	TRBV5-1	TRBJ1-1	-	CASSPGGDGEAFF	TGCGCCAGCAGCCCGGGGGGGGACGGGGAAGCTTTCTTT
11	-	TRBV28	TRBJ1-1	-	CASTVFGGAFF	TGTGCCAGCACGGTCTTCGGAGGAGCTTTCTTT
14	-	TRBV5-1	TRBJ1-2	-	CASSKRPESDGYTF	TGCGCCAGCAGCAAACGCCCCGAAAGCGATGGCTACACCTTC
16	-	TRBV9	TRBJ2-7	TRBD1	CASSGGSGQGAYEQYF	TGTGCCAGCAGCGGGGGATCGGGACAGGGGGCATACGAGCAGTACTTC
14	-	TRBV6-1	TRBJ2-3	-	CASSATLSTDTQYF	TGTGCCAGCAGTGCGACTCTAAGCACAGATACGCAGTATTTT
16	-	TRBV27	TRBJ2-7	TRBD2	CASRRLTSAQPYEQYF	TGTGCCAGCCGTCGCTTAACTAGCGCCCAACCTTACGAGCAGTACTTC
14	-	TRBV29-1	TRBJ2-3	TRBD2	CSVRSGGTTDTQYF	TGCAGCGTTCGTTCCGGGGGGACCACAGATACGCAGTATTTT
15	-	TRBV18	TRBJ1-5	-	CASSPSPYSNQPQHF	TGTGCCAGCTCACCATCTCCTTATAGCAATCAGCCCCAGCATTTT
15	-	TRBV7-9	TRBJ2-5	TRBD2	CASSYWTSGQETQYF	TGTGCCAGCAGCTATTGGACTAGCGGTCAAGAGACCCAGTACTTC
13	-	TRBV30	TRBJ1-1	TRBD1	CAWITDRGGRAFF	TGTGCCTGGATTACAGACAGGGGAGGGAGAGCTTTCTTT
14	-	TRBV6-1	TRBJ2-7	TRBD2	CASSRGSSPYEQYF	TGTGCCAGCAGCCGCGGGAGCTCCCCCTACGAGCAGTACTTC
16	-	TRBV5-1	TRBJ2-7	-	CASSLTPGTTSYEQYF	TGCGCCAGCAGCTTGACCCCGGGTACTACATCCTACGAGCAGTACTTC
15	-	TRBV19	TRBJ2-7	-	CASSLMADLAYEQYF	TGTGCCAGTAGTCTTATGGCCGACTTAGCCTACGAGCAGTACTTC
11	-	TRBV29-1	TRBJ2-5	TRBD1	CSVSDRVTQYF	TGCAGCGTTTCGGACAGGGTGACCCAGTACTTC
14	-	TRBV6-5	TRBJ2-5	TRBD2	CASSRGRAGETQYF	TGTGCCAGCAGTCGGGGGAGGGCCGGAGAGACCCAGTACTTC
15	-	TRBV19	TRBJ2-7	TRBD1	CASSTQQGAAYEQYF	TGTGCCAGTAGTACTCAACAGGGGGCGGCCTACGAGCAGTACTTC
13	-	TRBV28	TRBJ2-2	-	CASETSHRGELFF	TGTGCCAGCGAAACTAGCCACCGCGGGGAGCTGTTTTTT
15	-	TRBV28	TRBJ2-3	-	CASSSPGGVTDTQYF	TGTGCCAGCAGTTCTCCGGGTGGAGTCACAGATACGCAGTATTTT
14	-	TRBV27	TRBJ1-5	-	CASSFTGSNQPQHF	TGTGCCAGCAGTTTTACGGGTAGCAATCAGCCCCAGCATTTT
14	-	TRBV9	TRBJ2-4	TRBD2	CASSVSGSENIQYF	TGTGCCAGCAGCGTGAGCGGGAGCGAAAACATTCAGTACTTC
16	-	TRBV10-1	TRBJ2-7	TRBD2	CASSESRLAGVEEQYF	TGCGCCAGCAGTGAGTCGAGACTAGCGGGAGTGGAAGAGCAGTACTTC
15	-	TRBV28	TRBJ2-6	-	CASGPGGYGANVLTF	TGTGCCAGCGGTCCCGGGGGTTATGGGGCCAACGTCCTGACTTTC